The 13 T cell receptor beta chains given below trace back to one sample, sequenced in a study of T cell responses to AZD1222 COVID-19 vaccine. Here immunoSEQ multiplex PCR was the method, and the copy in TCRdb shows in-frame clones only, minus some. The sample includes roughly 180,000 clones, under 95% seen only once; the top ten take roughly 1.7%. The source was peripheral blood, collected 28 days after the second AZD1222 dose. The receptor set was obtained from an adult who received the AZD1222 COVID-19 vaccine.

The gene calls are TRBV2 and TRBJ1-6, with a weak D call TRBD1 (5 bases). The CDR3 has 14 residues. V lost 7 bases, J lost 7 bases, and 14 bases lay in between. The germline CDR1 and CDR2 sequences are SNHLY and FYNNEI. The CDR3 region is CASTAGLQNSPLHF. CDR3 bases: TGTGCCAGCACCGCGGGACTCCAAAATTCACCCCTCCACTTT.

As regards this clone: A junction boundary mismatches the germline segment, possibly from a read error. CDR3 DNA sequence: TGTGTCAGCAGTGAAAACGGGCTAGCGGGAGACGAGCAGTACTTC. Translating gives CVSSENGLAGDEQYF. J is TRBJ2-7 and V is TRBV2, with 10 positions matching TRBD2. The germline gives CDR1 SNHLY, CDR2 FYNNEI. This CDR3 region has 15 residues.

The V call is TRBV19, the J call TRBJ2-2, with unresolved D. Germline CDR1 and CDR2: LNHDA and SQIVND (reference sequence). V gave up 10 bases and J gave up 8 bases, with 8 bases separating them. The CDR3 extends over 10 amino acids. This CDR3 is CATYSGELFF. The DNA of the CDR3 is TGTGCCACCTACTCTGGGGAGCTGTTTTTT.

The chain recombines TRBV6-2 or TRBV6-3 with TRBJ1-2; D unclear. CDR1 and CDR2 (germline): MNHEY, SVGEGT. Trimming shortened V by 4 bases and J by 8 bases, and 5 bases separated the two germline ends. The CDR3 spans 10 residues. CDR3 loop: CASSLGGYTF. CDR3 DNA sequence: TGTGCCAGCAGTTTGGGCGGCTACACCTTC.

J is TRBJ1-2 and V is TRBV25-1; the D is unclear. Trimming removed 1 base from V and 6 bases from J, with 12 bases in between. Germline CDR1 reads MGHDK; CDR2 reads SYGVNS. The CDR3 spans 14 residues. Here the CDR3 DNA reads TGTGCCAGCAGTGAATTAGAAAGAGCTGATGGCTACACCTTC. Translating gives CASSELERADGYTF.

The chain has TRBV10-3 and TRBJ2-3; D perhaps matches TRBD1 (5 bases). The CDR3 extends over 13 amino acids. V was pared by 10 bases and J by 2 bases, with 13 bases between. CDR1 ENHRY and CDR2 SYGVKD come from the germline V gene. CDR3 in amino acids: CATGRESTDTQYF. CDR3 bases: TGTGCCACAGGCAGGGAATCCACAGATACGCAGTATTTT.

The gene calls are TRBV11-2 and TRBJ1-2; D gene unclear. V lost 1 base to trimming and J lost 5 bases, with 11 bases between them. The CDR3 is 14 amino acids. CDR1 SGHAT and CDR2 FQNNGV come from the germline V gene. The CDR3 reads CASSLAHGPYGYTF. CDR3 DNA: TGTGCCAGCAGCTTAGCTCACGGCCCGTATGGCTACACCTTC.

The chain is built from TRBV19 and TRBJ2-2; 7 bases map to TRBD1. The V segment lost 9 bases and the J segment 5 bases; nucleotides outside the gene matches: 9. In germline, CDR1 is LNHDA, CDR2 SQIVND (reference sequence). The CDR3 extends over 14 amino acids. CDR3: CASRDRAWTGELFF. The CDR3 nucleotides read TGTGCCAGCCGTGACAGGGCGTGGACCGGGGAGCTGTTTTTT.

The rearrangement joins TRBV2 to TRBJ2-4; TRBD2 might be the D (6 bases). CDR1 SNHLY and CDR2 FYNNEI come from the germline V gene. The CDR3 consists of 17 residues. V was pared by 2 bases and J by 3 bases, with 17 bases between. This chain's CDR3 is CASSEIYGQGGKNIQYF. Here the CDR3 DNA reads TGTGCCAGCAGTGAAATTTACGGTCAGGGAGGCAAAAACATTCAGTACTTC.

The chain uses TRBV4-2 and TRBJ2-7; 7 bases map to TRBD1. Germline values: CDR1 LGHNA, CDR2 YNFKEQ. V lost 3 bases, J lost 4 bases, and 6 bases stayed unmatched. The CDR3 is made up of 14 amino acids. CDR3 bases: TGTGCCAGCAGCCAGGGGACAGCAGGATACGAGCAGTACTTC. Protein sequence: CASSQGTAGYEQYF.

This sequence joins TRBV5-1 and TRBJ2-1, with D possibly being TRBD2 (5 bases). The CDR3 covers 13 residues. Trimming cost V 0 bases and J 7 bases, with 8 bases left between them. Germline V gene lookup returns CDR1 SGHRS and CDR2 YFSETQ. The CDR3 nucleotides read TGCGCCAGCAGCTTGGCCTCGGGGAATGAGCAGTTCTTC. Translating gives CASSLASGNEQFF.

The chain uses TRBV5-8 and TRBJ1-4; 8 nucleotides align to TRBD1. Germline V lookup: CDR1 SGHTS, CDR2 YDEGEE. Unmatched junction bases numbered 5, after V lost 4 bases and J lost 3 bases. The CDR3 consists of 15 residues. CDR3 residues: CASSVNRGANEKLFF. CDR3 DNA: TGTGCCAGCAGCGTAAACAGGGGGGCTAATGAAAAACTGTTTTTT.

The chain recombines TRBV19 with TRBJ2-7; 12 positions agree with TRBD2. Germline CDR1 LNHDA, CDR2 SQIVND (reference sequence). The junction had 8 bases not matched to a gene; V was cut back by 6 bases and J by 5 bases. The CDR3 loop spans 15 amino acids. CDR3 loop: CASSLRLAGANEQYF. Here the CDR3 DNA reads TGTGCCAGTAGCCTCAGACTAGCGGGAGCTAACGAGCAGTACTTC.